The T cell receptor (beta chain) under discussion was sequenced for a study of memory CD4+ T cells and cytomegalovirus serostatus. Overall study context: This sample comes from healthy Belgian adults, fewer than ten CMV seropositive, around 26 seronegative.

There are a few counts of this clone. Assay used: immunoSEQ multiplex PCR; TCRdb lists only in-frame clones, some missing. The data show around 84,000 clones, 80% seen once. Single viable CD3+CD4+CD8-CD45RO+ cells were sorted as the memory CD4+ T cells. This CDR3 is 15 amino acids long. The germline gives CDR1 GTSNPN, CDR2 SVGIG (reference sequence). V lost 1 base, J lost 8 bases, and 7 bases stayed unmatched. The receptor was derived from an adult in good health and CMV-seronegative. Material: memory CD4+ T cells from blood. The V call is TRBV30, the J call TRBJ1-6; 8 positions agree with TRBD1. The CDR3 region is CAWSETGADHSPLHF. CDR3 nucleotides: TGTGCCTGGAGTGAGACAGGGGCGGACCATTCACCCCTCCACTTT.